The 15 T cell receptor beta chains reported below all come from one sample, sequenced in a study of PD-L1 blockade in urothelial cancer. Clones were read by immunoSEQ multiplex PCR, and TCRdb kept only the in-frame ones, dropping some. Among about 84,000 clones, about four fifths were seen once, and the ten largest hold around a tenth. The sequenced sample was PBMCs, obtained around atezolizumab (anti-PD-L1) treatment. The receptors stem from a man aged 65 to 79 with urothelial cancer.

The CDR3: CASSSADHSYNEQFF. CDR3 nucleotides: TGTGCCAGCAGCTCAGCGGACCACTCCTACAATGAGCAGTTCTTC. V is TRBV5-6 and J is TRBJ2-1, with D possibly being TRBD2 (5 bases). Trimming stripped 3 bases from V and 0 bases from J, with 10 bases between. In germline, CDR1 is SGHDT, CDR2 YYEEEE. The CDR3 sequence is 15 residues long.

The rearrangement links TRBV19 to TRBJ2-3; the D gene is possibly TRBD2 (5 bases). This CDR3 region has 14 residues. The ends were cut back, 3 bases at V and 2 bases at J, with 9 bases in the middle. Germline V gene data show CDR1 as LNHDA and CDR2 as SQIVND (reference sequence). The CDR3 reads CASSMRAHTDTQYF. CDR3 DNA: TGTGCCAGTAGTATGAGGGCCCACACAGATACGCAGTATTTT. The full variable domain, in which reference TRBV19 and TRBJ2-3 provide the parts outside the CDR3, is DGGITQSPKYLFRKEGQNVTLSCEQNLNHDAMYWYRQDPGQGLRLIYYSQIVNDFQKGDIAEGYSVSREKKESFPLTVTSAQKNPTAFYLCASSMRAHTDTQYFGPGTRLTVL.

V usage is TRBV2 and J usage is TRBJ2-3; D remains unclear. Germline V gene lookup returns CDR1 SNHLY and CDR2 FYNNEI. This CDR3 contains 12 residues. V was clipped by 2 bases and J by 6 bases, with 6 bases between them. The CDR3 loop reads CASSERVDTQYF. The CDR3 DNA reads as TGTGCCAGCAGTGAACGGGTGGATACGCAGTATTTT.

This clone was seen once. The rearrangement uses TRBV5-4 and TRBJ2-6; tentatively, D is TRBD1 (6 bases). Per germline, CDR1 SGHNT and CDR2 YYREEE (reference sequence). The CDR3 loop spans 16 amino acids. The germline V and J ends were trimmed by 3 bases and 0 bases, with 10 bases remaining between them. CDR3 amino acids: CASSWGQVSGANVLTF. CDR3 DNA: TGTGCCAGCAGCTGGGGACAAGTCTCTGGGGCCAACGTCCTGACTTTC.

The genes are TRBV2 and TRBJ2-1; 8 bases match TRBD2. The germline CDR1 and CDR2 sequences are SNHLY and FYNNEI. The CDR3 sequence is 16 residues long. The trim removed 6 bases at V and 5 bases at J, leaving 12 bases unmatched. CDR3 in DNA: TGTGCCAGCAGGGGGACTAGGGCCGAGAGGGACAATGAGCAGTTCTTC. Protein product: CASRGTRAERDNEQFF.

This chain joins TRBV5-1 and TRBJ1-3; 11 bases map to TRBD1. Per the germline V gene, CDR1 is SGHRS and CDR2 is YFSETQ. This CDR3 comprises 17 residues. V was clipped by 2 bases and J by 2 bases; unmatched bases: 6. CDR3 protein: CASSLRWTGGPGNTIYF. DNA of the CDR3: TGCGCCAGCAGCTTAAGATGGACAGGGGGCCCTGGAAACACCATATATTTT.

V usage is TRBV6-5 and J usage is TRBJ1-1, with TRBD1 matching 8 bases. CDR1 and CDR2 from the germline V gene are MNHEY and SVGAGI. The ends lost 0 bases at V and 5 bases at J; junction bases unmatched: 5. The length of the CDR3 is 15 residues. Written as DNA, the CDR3 is TGTGCCAGCAGTTACTCGAGACAGGGGTGGACTGAAGCTTTCTTT. Translating gives CASSYSRQGWTEAFF.

CDR3 residues: CASSLEGESTDTQYF. The CDR3 DNA follows: TGTGCCAGCAGCTTAGAAGGAGAAAGCACAGATACGCAGTATTTT. J is TRBJ2-3 and V is TRBV7-6; D gene uncertain. V lost 1 base, J lost 0 bases, and 8 bases lay in between. The germline V gene has CDR1 SGHVS and CDR2 FNYEAQ. The length of the CDR3 is 15 residues.

The rearrangement uses TRBV28 and TRBJ2-1; D uncertain. Trimming shortened V by 5 bases and J by 7 bases, and 12 bases separated the two germline ends. Germline CDR1 MDHEN, CDR2 SYDVKM. The CDR3 loop spans 13 amino acids. The CDR3 DNA is TGTGCCAGCAGTAGGAGCTTCGGGAATGAGCAGTTCTTC. Its translation is CASSRSFGNEQFF.

This clone was counted once. This rearrangement joins TRBV6-6 to TRBJ2-2; 14 nucleotides align to TRBD2. The CDR3 covers 14 residues. V trimming: 8 bases; J trimming: 4 bases; junction bases outside the gene matches: 0. CDR1 is MNHNY, CDR2 SVGAGI, per germline (reference sequence). Here the CDR3 reads CASGLAGGTGELFF. In DNA, the CDR3 is TGTGCCAGCGGACTAGCGGGGGGCACCGGGGAGCTGTTTTTT.

The CDR3 protein is CASSIRTGWGKDTQYF. For the CDR3, the DNA is TGTGCCAGTAGTATCCGGACAGGTTGGGGAAAAGATACGCAGTATTTT. This chain connects TRBV19 to TRBJ2-3; TRBD1 aligns across 7 bases. The germline CDR1 and CDR2 sequences are LNHDA and SQIVND (reference sequence). V gave up 3 bases and J gave up 5 bases; unmatched junction bases: 11. The CDR3 covers 16 residues.

This chain links TRBV10-1 with TRBJ1-1; D is unresolved. Trimming cost V 0 bases and J 8 bases, with 13 bases left between them. Germline V gene sequence: CDR1 WNHNN, CDR2 SYGVQD (reference sequence). The CDR3 is made up of 14 amino acids. The chain's CDR3 is CASSESPNRLEAFF. Here the CDR3 DNA reads TGCGCCAGCAGTGAGTCCCCGAACCGCCTAGAAGCTTTCTTT.

This chain links TRBV6-6 with TRBJ1-5, with TRBD1 matching 8 bases. This CDR3 spans 15 amino acids. The V gene's germline CDR1 is MNHNY and CDR2 SVGAGI (reference sequence). V lost 6 bases to trimming and J lost 3 bases; unmatched junction nucleotides: 7. DNA for the CDR3: TGTGCCAGCAGGAACAGACAGGGGAACAATCAGCCCCAGCATTTT. This sequence encodes CASRNRQGNNQPQHF.

The sample holds a few counts of this clone. The CDR3 DNA reads as TGTGCCAGCAGCCAGGCATACGAGCAGTACTTC. Encoded protein: CASSQAYEQYF. This chain links TRBV14 with TRBJ2-7, with D unclear. The germline CDR1 and CDR2 sequences are SGHDN and FVKESK. Trimming removed 3 bases from V and 4 bases from J, with 4 bases in between. The CDR3 has 11 residues.

In its sample, this clone was seen a few times. The chain combines TRBV18 with TRBJ1-1; D gene uncertain. This CDR3 is built from 13 residues. V lost 0 bases to trimming and J lost 1 base, with 3 bases between them. From germline, CDR1 is KGHSH and CDR2 LQKENI. CDR3 sequence (DNA): TGTGCCAGCTCACCACCGGCGAACACTGAAGCTTTCTTT. Protein: CASSPPANTEAFF.